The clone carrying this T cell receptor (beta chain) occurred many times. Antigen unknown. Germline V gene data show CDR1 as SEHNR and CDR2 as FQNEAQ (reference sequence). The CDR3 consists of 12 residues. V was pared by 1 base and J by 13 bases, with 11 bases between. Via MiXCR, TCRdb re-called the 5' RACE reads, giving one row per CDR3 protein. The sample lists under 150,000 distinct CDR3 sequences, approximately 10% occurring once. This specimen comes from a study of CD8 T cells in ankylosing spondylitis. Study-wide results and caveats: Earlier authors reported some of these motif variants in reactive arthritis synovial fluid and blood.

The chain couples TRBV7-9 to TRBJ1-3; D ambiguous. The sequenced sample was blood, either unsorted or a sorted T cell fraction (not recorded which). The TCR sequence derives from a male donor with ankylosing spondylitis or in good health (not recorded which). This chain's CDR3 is CASSLGLGAIYF. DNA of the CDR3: TGTGCCAGCAGCTTAGGCTTGGGAGCAATATATTTT.